This T cell receptor (beta chain) stems from a study of blood T cell repertoires in COVID-19. Study as a whole: The cDNA or gDNA used as material had been derived from T cells, B-cell-depleted T cells, or PBMCs.

With 1 base removed from V and 2 bases from J, the gap between germline ends came to 8 bases. Germline CDR1 is GTSNPN and CDR2 is SVGIG (reference sequence). This CDR3 region has 13 residues. In the study's own analysis: Amplification with reference gene primers provided the estimates of nucleated cell counts. Here immunoSEQ multiplex PCR was the method, and the copy in TCRdb shows in-frame clones only, minus some. For V, J and clone size, that table is used; D and trimming come from the DNA. The table shows about 68,000 clones, with about nine tenths occurring only once. This TCR derives from a man between 25 and 39 years old with acute or convalescent COVID-19. The rearrangement joins TRBV30 to TRBJ1-2; D might be TRBD1 (6 bases). Material for sequencing was peripheral blood. CDR3 nucleotides: TGTGCCTGGAGTGAAACAGGGAACTATGGCTACACCTTC. It is translated as CAWSETGNYGYTF.